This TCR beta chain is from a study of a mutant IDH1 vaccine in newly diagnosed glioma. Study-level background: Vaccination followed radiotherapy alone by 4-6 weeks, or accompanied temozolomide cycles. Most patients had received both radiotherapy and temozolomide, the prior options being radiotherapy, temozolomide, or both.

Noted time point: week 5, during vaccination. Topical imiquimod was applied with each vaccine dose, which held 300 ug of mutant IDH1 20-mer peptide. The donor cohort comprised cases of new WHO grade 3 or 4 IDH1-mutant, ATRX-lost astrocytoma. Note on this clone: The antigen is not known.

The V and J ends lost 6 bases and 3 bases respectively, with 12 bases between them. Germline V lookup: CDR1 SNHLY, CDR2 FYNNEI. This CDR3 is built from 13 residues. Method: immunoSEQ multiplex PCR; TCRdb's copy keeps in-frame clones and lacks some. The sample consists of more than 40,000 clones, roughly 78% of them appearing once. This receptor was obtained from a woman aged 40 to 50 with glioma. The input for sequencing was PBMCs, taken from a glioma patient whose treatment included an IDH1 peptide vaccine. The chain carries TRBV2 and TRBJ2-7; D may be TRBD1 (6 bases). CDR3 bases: TGTGCCAGCAGGGGATGGACAGACTACGAGCAGTACTTC. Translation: CASRGWTDYEQYF.